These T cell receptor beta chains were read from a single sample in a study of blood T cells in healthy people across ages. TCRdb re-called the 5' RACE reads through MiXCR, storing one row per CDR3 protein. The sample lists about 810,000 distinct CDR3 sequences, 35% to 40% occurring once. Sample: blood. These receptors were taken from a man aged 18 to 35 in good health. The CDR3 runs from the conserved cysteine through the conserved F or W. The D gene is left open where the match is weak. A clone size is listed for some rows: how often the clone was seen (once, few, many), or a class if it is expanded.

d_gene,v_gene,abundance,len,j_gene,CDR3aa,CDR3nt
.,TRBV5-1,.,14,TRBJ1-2,CASNLGTSNYGYTF,TGCGCCAGCAACTTGGGCACTTCTAACTATGGCTACACCTTC
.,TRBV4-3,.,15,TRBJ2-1,CASSRGPRAGNEQFF,TGCGCCAGCAGCCGGGGCCCCAGGGCAGGCAATGAGCAGTTCTTC
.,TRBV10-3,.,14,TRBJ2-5,CAISEQNRVLEQYF,TGTGCCATCAGTGAACAAAACAGGGTTTTAGAGCAGTACTTC
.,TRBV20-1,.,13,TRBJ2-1,CSALTTHCNEQFF,TGCAGTGCCCTAACTACGCACTGCAATGAGCAGTTCTTC
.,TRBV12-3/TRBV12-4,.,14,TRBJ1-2,CASSPRGAGYGYTF,TGTGCCAGCAGCCCTCGGGGGGCGGGCTATGGCTACACCTTC
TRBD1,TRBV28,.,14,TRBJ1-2,CASRVSGQGLGYTF,TGTGCCAGCAGGGTGTCGGGACAGGGGCTTGGCTACACCTTC
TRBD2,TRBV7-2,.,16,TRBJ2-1,CASHGGGRGSYNEQFF,TGTGCCAGCCATGGGGGGGGTCGGGGTTCCTACAATGAGCAGTTCTTC
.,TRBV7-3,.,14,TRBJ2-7,CASSPGSRDYEQYF,TGTGCCAGCAGCCCCGGGTCCAGGGACTACGAGCAGTACTTC
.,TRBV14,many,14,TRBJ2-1,CASSQDPGLNEQFF,TGTGCCAGCAGCCAAGATCCAGGCCTCAATGAGCAGTTCTTC
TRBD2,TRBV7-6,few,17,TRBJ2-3,CASSLVASGGYGDTQYF,TGTGCCAGCAGCTTAGTAGCTAGCGGGGGGTATGGAGATACGCAGTATTTT
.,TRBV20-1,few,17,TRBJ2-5,CSATRRTAILYQETQYF,TGCAGTGCAACTCGCCGGACAGCGATATTGTACCAAGAGACCCAGTACTTC
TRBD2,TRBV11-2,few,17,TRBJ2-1,CASSPLAGGLISNEQFF,TGTGCCAGCAGCCCTCTAGCGGGAGGGCTTATTTCGAATGAGCAGTTCTTC
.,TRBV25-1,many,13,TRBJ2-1,CASKGTPVDEQFF,TGTGCCAGCAAGGGAACCCCCGTGGATGAGCAGTTCTTC
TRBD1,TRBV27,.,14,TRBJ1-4,CASRDRGSYEKLFF,TGTGCCAGCAGGGACAGGGGAAGTTATGAAAAACTGTTTTTT
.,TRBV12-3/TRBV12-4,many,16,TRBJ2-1,CASSSSRERSYNEQFF,TGTGCCAGCAGCTCAAGTAGGGAACGCTCCTACAATGAGCAGTTCTTC
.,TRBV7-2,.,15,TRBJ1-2,CASSYLQGRSYGYTF,TGTGCCAGCAGTTATTTACAGGGCCGGAGCTATGGCTACACCTTC
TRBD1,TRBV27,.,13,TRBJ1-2,CASSPGQGASYTF,TGTGCCAGCAGTCCCGGACAGGGGGCGAGCTACACCTTC
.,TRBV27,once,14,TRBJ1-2,CASSFGRGNYGYTF,TGTGCCAGCAGTTTCGGCAGGGGAAACTATGGCTACACCTTC
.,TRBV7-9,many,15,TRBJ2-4,CASSFSESAKNIQYF,TGTGCCAGCAGCTTTTCAGAGTCCGCCAAAAACATTCAGTACTTC
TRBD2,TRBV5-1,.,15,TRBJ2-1,CASSLALAGVNEQFF,TGCGCCAGCAGCTTGGCTCTAGCGGGGGTCAATGAGCAGTTCTTC
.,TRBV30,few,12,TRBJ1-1,CAWRAQAHEAFF,TGTGCCTGGAGGGCCCAGGCCCACGAGGCTTTCTTT
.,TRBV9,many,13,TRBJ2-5,CASSVNVQETQYF,TGTGCCAGCAGCGTAAATGTGCAAGAGACCCAGTACTTC
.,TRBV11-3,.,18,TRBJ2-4,CASSPGLRVAGNKNIQYF,TGTGCCAGCAGCCCAGGGCTCCGAGTAGCCGGGAACAAAAACATTCAGTACTTC
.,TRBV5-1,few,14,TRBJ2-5,CASSLAGTRETQYF,TGCGCCAGCAGCTTGGCCGGGACACGGGAGACCCAGTACTTC
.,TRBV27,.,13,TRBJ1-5,CASTEGLDQPQHF,TGTGCCAGCACGGAGGGTCTGGATCAGCCCCAGCATTTT
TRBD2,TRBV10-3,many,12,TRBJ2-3,CAIGLDADTQYF,TGTGCCATCGGACTAGATGCAGATACGCAGTATTTT
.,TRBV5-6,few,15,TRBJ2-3,CASSLDPRRGDTQYF,TGTGCCAGCAGCTTGGATCCTAGACGGGGCGATACGCAGTATTTT
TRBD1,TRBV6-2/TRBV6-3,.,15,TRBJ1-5,CASSYIGTGSQPQHF,TGTGCCAGCAGTTACATCGGGACAGGGAGTCAGCCCCAGCATTTT
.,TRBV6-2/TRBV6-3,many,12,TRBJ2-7,CASSYNTYEQYF,TGTGCCAGCAGTTACAACACCTACGAGCAGTACTTC
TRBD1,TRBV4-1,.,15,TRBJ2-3,CASSPVTGGRDTQYF,TGCGCCAGCAGCCCCGTGACAGGGGGACGAGATACGCAGTATTTT
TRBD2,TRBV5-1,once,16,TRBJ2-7,CASSPQNGGAFYEQYF,TGCGCCAGCAGCCCACAAAACGGGGGGGCTTTCTACGAGCAGTACTTC
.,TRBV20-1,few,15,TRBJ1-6,CSARDPSAGISPLHF,TGCAGTGCTAGAGATCCATCTGCCGGAATTTCACCCCTCCACTTT
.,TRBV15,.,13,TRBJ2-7,CATSRLAGYEQYF,TGTGCCACCAGCAGACTGGCGGGTTACGAGCAGTACTTC